This T cell receptor beta chain was identified during a study of blood T cell repertoires in COVID-19. As for the study in general: PBMCs, B-cell-depleted T cells, or T cells were the source of the cDNA or gDNA that made up the material.

In the original workflow: Amplification of reference gene primers was used by the study to estimate nucleated cell counts. Data came from immunoSEQ multiplex PCR; TCRdb stores just in-frame clones and leaves some out. V and J calls plus clone size are reproduced from that table; the DNA served to infer D and trimming. The sample lists a few hundred thousand clones, more than 65% occurring once. This CDR3 has 15 residues. The germline CDR1 and CDR2 sequences are LGHNA and YNFKEQ. V dropped 4 bases and J dropped 1 base, with 13 bases sitting between them. The specimen was peripheral blood. This chain uses TRBV4-2 with TRBJ2-5; D perhaps matches TRBD2 (5 bases). The sequence was collected from a woman aged 25 to 39 who had recovered from COVID-19. The CDR3 DNA follows: TGTGCCAGCAGCCTCCAGACGGGGATCCAAGAGACCCAGTACTTC. Translated: CASSLQTGIQETQYF.